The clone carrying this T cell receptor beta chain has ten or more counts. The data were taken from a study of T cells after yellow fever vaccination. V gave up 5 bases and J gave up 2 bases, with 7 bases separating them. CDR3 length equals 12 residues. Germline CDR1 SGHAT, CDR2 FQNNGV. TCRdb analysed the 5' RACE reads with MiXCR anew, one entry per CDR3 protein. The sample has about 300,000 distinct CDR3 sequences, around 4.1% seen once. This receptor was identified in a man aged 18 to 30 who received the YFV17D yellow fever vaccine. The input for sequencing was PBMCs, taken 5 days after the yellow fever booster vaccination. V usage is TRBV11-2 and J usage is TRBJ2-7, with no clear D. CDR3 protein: CASSRQTYEQYF. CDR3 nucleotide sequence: TGTGCCAGCAGCCGACAAACCTACGAGCAGTACTTC. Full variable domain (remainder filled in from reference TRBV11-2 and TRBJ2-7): EAGVAQSPRYKIIEKRQSVAFWCNPISGHATLYWYQQILGQGPKLLIQFQNNGVVDDSQLPKDRFSAERLKGVDSTLKIQPAKLEDSAVYLCASSRQTYEQYFGPGTRLTVT.